This T cell receptor (beta chain) was recovered during a study of technical replicates of blood from several donors. Generated by immunoSEQ multiplex PCR, the TCRdb table keeps only in-frame clones and is missing some. The sample lists about 56,000 clones; nearly 95% were seen once. The CDR3 is 14 amino acids. Germline CDR1 and CDR2: LGHNA and YNFKEQ. With V trimmed by 2 bases and J by 5 bases, 3 bases remained unmatched. This TCR came from a human donor in good health. Some clones in this sample may be carry-over from other donors' samples. The specimen was PBMCs. The rearrangement uses TRBV4-2 and TRBJ1-1; TRBD1 matches 9 bases. Written as DNA, the CDR3 is TGTGCCAGCAGCCAACCTGGACAGGGGACTGAAGCTTTCTTT. As protein: CASSQPGQGTEAFF.